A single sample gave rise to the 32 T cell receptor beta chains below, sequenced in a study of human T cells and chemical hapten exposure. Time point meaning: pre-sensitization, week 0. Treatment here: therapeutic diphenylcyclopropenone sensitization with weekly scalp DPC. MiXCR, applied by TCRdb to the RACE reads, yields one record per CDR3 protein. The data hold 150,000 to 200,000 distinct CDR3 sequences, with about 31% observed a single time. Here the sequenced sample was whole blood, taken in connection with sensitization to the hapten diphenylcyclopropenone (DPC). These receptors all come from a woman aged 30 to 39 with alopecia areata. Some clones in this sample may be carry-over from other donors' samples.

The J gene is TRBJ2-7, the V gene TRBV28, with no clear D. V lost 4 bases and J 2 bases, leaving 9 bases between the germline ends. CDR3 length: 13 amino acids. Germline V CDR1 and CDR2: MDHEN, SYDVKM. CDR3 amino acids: CASSSGPTYEQYF. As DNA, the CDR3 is TGTGCCAGCAGTTCCGGGCCAACCTACGAGCAGTACTTC.

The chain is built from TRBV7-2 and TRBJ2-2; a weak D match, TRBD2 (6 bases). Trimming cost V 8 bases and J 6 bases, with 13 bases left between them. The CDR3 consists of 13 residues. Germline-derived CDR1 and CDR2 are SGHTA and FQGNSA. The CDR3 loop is CASAGFSAGELFF. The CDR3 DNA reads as TGTGCCAGCGCGGGGTTCTCAGCCGGGGAGCTGTTTTTT.

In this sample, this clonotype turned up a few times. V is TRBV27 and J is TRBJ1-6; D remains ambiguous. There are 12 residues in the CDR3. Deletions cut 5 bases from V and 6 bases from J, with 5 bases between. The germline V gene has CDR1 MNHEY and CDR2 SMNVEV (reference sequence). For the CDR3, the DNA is TGTGCCAGCAGTCCACTTAATTCACCCCTCCACTTT. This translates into CASSPLNSPLHF.

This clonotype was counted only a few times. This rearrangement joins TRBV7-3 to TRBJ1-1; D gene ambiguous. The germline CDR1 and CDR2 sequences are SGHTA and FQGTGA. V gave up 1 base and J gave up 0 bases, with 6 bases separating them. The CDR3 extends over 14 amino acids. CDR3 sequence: CASSLNAVNTEAFF. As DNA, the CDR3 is TGTGCCAGCAGCTTAAACGCGGTGAACACTGAAGCTTTCTTT.

The CDR3 DNA sequence: TGTGCCAGCAGCCAACCCGGGAATACCTACAATGAGCAGTTCTTC. Translated, it gives CASSQPGNTYNEQFF. The V gene is TRBV3-1, the J gene TRBJ2-1; tentatively, D is TRBD2 (5 bases). Trimming removed 2 bases at V and 2 bases at J, with 10 bases between. This CDR3 comprises 15 residues. CDR1 and CDR2 from the germline V gene are LGHDT and YNNKEL (reference sequence).

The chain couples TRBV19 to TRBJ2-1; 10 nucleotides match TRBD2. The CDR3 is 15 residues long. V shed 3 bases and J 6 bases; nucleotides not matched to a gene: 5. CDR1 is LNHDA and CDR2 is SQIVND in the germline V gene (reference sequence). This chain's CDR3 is CASSILSSGGNEQFF. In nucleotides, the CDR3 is TGTGCCAGTAGTATTTTATCTAGCGGGGGCAATGAGCAGTTCTTC.

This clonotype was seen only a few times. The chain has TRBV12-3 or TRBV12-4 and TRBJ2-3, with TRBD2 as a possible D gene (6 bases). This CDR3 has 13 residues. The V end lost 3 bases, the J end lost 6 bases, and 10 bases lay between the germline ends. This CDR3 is CASSFDGGDTQYF. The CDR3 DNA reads TGTGCCAGCAGTTTCGACGGAGGGGATACGCAGTATTTT.

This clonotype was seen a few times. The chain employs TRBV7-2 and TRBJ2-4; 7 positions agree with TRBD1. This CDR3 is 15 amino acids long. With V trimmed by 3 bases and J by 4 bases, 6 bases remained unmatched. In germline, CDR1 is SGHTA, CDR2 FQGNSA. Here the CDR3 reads CASSFTRDRKNIQYF. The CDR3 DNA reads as TGTGCCAGCAGCTTTACCCGGGACAGAAAAAACATTCAGTACTTC.

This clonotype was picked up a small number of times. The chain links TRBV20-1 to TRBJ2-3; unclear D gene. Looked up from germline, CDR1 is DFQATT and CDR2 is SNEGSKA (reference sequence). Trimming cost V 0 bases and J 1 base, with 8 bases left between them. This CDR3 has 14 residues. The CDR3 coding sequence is TGCAGTGCTAGAGATCCCCGGGGCACAGATACGCAGTATTTT. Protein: CSARDPRGTDTQYF.

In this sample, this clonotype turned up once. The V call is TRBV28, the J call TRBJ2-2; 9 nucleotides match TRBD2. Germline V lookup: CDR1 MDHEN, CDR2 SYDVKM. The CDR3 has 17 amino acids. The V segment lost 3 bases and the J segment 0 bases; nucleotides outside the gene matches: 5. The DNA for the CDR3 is TGTGCCAGCAGTTTCAAGCGGGGGGCTCCGAACACCGGGGAGCTGTTTTTT. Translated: CASSFKRGAPNTGELFF.

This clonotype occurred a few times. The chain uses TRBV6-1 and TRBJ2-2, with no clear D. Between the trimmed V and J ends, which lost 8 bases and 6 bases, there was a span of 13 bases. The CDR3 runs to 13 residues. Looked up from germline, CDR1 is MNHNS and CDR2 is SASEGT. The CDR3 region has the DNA TGTGCCAGCCTCGACCCAGCCCCCGGGGAGCTGTTTTTT. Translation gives CASLDPAPGELFF.

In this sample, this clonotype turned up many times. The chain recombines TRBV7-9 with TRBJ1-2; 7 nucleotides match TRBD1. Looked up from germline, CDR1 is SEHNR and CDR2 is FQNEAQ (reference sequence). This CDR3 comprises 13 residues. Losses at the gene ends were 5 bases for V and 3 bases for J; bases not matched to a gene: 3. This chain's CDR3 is CASSRQGDYGYTF. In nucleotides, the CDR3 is TGTGCCAGCAGCCGACAGGGCGACTATGGCTACACCTTC.

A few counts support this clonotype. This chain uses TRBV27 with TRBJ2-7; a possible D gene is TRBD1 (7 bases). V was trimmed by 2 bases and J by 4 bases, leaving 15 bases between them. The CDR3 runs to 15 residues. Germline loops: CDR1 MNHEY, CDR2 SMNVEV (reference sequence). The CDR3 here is CASSLAGQPRYEQYF. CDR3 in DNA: TGTGCCAGCAGTTTAGCGGGACAGCCCAGGTACGAGCAGTACTTC.

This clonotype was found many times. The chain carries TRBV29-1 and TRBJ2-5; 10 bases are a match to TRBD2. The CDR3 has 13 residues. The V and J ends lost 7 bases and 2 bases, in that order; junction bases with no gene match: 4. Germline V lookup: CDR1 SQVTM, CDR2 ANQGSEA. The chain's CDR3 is CSARTSGQETQYF. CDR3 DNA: TGCAGCGCCCGGACTAGCGGACAAGAGACCCAGTACTTC.

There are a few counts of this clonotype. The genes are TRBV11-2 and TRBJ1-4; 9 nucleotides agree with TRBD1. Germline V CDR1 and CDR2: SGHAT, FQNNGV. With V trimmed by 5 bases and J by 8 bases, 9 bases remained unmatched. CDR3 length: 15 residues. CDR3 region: CASSHRGLGREKLFF. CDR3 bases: TGTGCCAGCAGCCACAGGGGGCTGGGAAGGGAAAAACTGTTTTTT.

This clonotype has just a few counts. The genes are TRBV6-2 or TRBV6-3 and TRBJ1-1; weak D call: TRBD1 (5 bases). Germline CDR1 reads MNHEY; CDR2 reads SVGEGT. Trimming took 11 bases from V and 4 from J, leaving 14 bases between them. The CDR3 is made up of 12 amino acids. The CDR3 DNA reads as TGTGCCGTGAGGGGAGTTGGCACTGAAGCTTTCTTT. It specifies CAVRGVGTEAFF.

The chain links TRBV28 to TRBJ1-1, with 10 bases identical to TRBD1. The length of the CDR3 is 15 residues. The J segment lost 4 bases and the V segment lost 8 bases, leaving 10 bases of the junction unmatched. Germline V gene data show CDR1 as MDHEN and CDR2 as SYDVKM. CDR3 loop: CASLGAGQGSTEAFF. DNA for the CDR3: TGTGCCAGCTTGGGGGCGGGACAGGGGAGCACTGAAGCTTTCTTT.

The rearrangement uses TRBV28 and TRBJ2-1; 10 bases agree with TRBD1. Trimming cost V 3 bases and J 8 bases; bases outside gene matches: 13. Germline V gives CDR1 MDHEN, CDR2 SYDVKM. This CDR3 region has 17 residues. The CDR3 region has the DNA TGTGCCAGCAGTTTGGAACCGGGACAGGGGACCGTGGATGAGCAGTTCTTC. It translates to CASSLEPGQGTVDEQFF. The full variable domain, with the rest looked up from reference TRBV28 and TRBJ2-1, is DVKVTQSSRYLVKRTGEKVFLECVQDMDHENMFWYRQDPGLGLRLIYFSYDVKMKEKGDIPEGYSVSREKKERFSLILESASTNQTSMYLCASSLEPGQGTVDEQFFGPGTRLTVL.

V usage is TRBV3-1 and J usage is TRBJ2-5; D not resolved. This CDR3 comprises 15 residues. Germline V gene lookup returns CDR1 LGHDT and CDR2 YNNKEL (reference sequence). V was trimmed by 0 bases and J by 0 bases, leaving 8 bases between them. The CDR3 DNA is TGTGCCAGCAGCCAAGAACCGTGGCACCAAGAGACCCAGTACTTC. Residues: CASSQEPWHQETQYF.

The CDR3 spells CASNPGTGVDSPLHF. The CDR3 region has the DNA TGTGCCAGCAACCCCGGGACAGGGGTCGATTCACCCCTCCACTTT. This sequence joins TRBV6-2 or TRBV6-3 and TRBJ1-6, with 10 bases that match TRBD1. The J segment lost 8 bases and the V segment lost 7 bases, leaving 8 bases of the junction unmatched. Germline loops: CDR1 MNHEY, CDR2 SVGEGT. This CDR3 spans 15 amino acids.

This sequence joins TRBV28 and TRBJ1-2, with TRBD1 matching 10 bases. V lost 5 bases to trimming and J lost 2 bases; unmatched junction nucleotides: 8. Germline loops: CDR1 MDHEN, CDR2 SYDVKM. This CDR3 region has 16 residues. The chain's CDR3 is CASSDLRDRGNYGYTF. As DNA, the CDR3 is TGTGCCAGCAGTGATCTAAGGGACAGGGGAAACTATGGCTACACCTTC.

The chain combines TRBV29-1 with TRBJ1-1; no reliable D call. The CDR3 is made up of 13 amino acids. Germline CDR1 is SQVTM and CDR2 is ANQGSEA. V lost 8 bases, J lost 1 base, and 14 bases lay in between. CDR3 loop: CSSKGPSNTEAFF. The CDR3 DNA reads TGCAGCTCTAAAGGGCCTTCGAACACTGAAGCTTTCTTT.

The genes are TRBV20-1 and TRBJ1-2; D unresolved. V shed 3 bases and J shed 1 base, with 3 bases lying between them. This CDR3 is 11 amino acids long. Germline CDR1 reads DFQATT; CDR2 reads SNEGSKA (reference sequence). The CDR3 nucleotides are TGCAGTGCTAGGGATAACTATGGCTACACCTTC. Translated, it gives CSARDNYGYTF.

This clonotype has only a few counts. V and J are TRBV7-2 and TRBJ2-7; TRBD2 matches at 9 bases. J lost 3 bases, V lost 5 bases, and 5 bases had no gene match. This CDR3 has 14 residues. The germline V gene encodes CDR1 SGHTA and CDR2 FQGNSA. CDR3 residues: CASSPGLAIYEQYF. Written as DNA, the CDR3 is TGTGCCAGCAGCCCGGGACTAGCCATCTACGAGCAGTACTTC.

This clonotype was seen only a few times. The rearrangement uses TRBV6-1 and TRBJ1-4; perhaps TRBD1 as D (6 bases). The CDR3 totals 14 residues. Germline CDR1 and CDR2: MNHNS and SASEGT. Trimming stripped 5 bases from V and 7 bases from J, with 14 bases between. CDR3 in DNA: TGTGCCAGCAGTACCCACCGGACAGTTGAAAAACTGTTTTTT. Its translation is CASSTHRTVEKLFF.

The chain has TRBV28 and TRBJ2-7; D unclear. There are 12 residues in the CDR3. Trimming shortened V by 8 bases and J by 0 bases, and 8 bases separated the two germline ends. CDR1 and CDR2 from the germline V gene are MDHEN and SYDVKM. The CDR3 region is CASGTLSYEQYF. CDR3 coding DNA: TGTGCCAGCGGTACCCTCTCCTACGAGCAGTACTTC.

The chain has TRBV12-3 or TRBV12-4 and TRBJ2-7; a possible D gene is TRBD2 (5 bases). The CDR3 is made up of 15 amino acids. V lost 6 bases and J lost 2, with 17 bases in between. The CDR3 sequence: CASSPRGWSTYEQYF. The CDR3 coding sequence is TGTGCCAGCAGCCCTCGGGGATGGTCCACCTACGAGCAGTACTTC.

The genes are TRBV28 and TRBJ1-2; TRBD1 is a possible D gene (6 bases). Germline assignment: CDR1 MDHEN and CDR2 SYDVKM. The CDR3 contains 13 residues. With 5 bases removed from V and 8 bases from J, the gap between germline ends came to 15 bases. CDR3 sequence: CASSPPGAPGYTF. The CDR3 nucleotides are TGTGCCAGCAGTCCCCCAGGGGCGCCCGGCTACACCTTC.

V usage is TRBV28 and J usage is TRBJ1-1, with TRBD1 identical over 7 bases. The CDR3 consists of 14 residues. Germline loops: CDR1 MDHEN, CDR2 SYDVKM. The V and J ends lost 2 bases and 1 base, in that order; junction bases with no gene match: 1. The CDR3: CASSLTGENTEAFF. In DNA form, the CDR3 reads TGTGCCAGCAGTTTAACAGGGGAGAACACTGAAGCTTTCTTT.

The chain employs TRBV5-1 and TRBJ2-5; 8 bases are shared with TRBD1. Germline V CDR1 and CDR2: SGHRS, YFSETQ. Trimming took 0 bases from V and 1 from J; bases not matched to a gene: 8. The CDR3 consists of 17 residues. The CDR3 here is CASSLADRGFFQETQYF. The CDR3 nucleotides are TGCGCCAGCAGCTTGGCCGACAGGGGCTTTTTCCAAGAGACCCAGTACTTC.

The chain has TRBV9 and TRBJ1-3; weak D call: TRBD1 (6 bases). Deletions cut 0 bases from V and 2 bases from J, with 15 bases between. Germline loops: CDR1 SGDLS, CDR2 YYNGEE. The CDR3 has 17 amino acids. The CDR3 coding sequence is TGTGCCAGCAGCGTAGTGGGCCAGACAGGAGCTGGAAACACCATATATTTT. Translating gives CASSVVGQTGAGNTIYF.

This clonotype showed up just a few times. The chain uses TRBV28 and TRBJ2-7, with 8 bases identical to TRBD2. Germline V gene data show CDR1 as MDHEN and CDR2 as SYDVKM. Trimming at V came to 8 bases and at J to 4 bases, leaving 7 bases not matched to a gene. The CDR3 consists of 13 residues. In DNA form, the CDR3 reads TGTGCCAGCTGGAGCAGCGGGAGTTACGAGCAGTACTTC. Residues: CASWSSGSYEQYF.